The T cell receptor (beta chain) under discussion was sequenced for a study of T cells in localized non-small cell lung cancer. Study observations and caveats: Uninvolved adjacent lung showed peak T cell clonality, exceeding tumor.

The assay was immunoSEQ multiplex PCR, and TCRdb's table has in-frame clones only and misses some. This table holds 25,000 or so clones, 86% found once. A word on this clone: The target antigen is unknown.

V gave up 5 bases and J gave up 5 bases; unmatched junction bases: 6. The CDR3 has 14 residues. The germline V gene encodes CDR1 SGHVS and CDR2 FQNEAQ. The specimen comprised peripheral blood, sampled before any cancer treatment. This clonotype was obtained from a female donor over 55 with stage I lung adenocarcinoma. V and J are TRBV7-8 and TRBJ1-5, with TRBD1 identical over 7 bases. The CDR3 loop reads CASSLSTGDQPQHF. In DNA, the CDR3 is TGTGCCAGCAGCCTCTCTACAGGGGATCAGCCCCAGCATTTT. Full variable domain (rest looked up from reference TRBV7-8 and TRBJ1-5): GAGVSQSPRYKVAKRGQDVALRCDPISGHVSLFWYQQALGQGPEFLTYFQNEAQLDKSGLPSDRFFAERPEGSVSTLKIQRTQQEDSAVYLCASSLSTGDQPQHFGDGTRLSIL.